This T cell receptor beta chain was retrieved from a study of glioma-infiltrating T cells after dendritic cell vaccination. TCRB CDR3 was amplified from 2 ug genomic DNA or less. Assay used: immunoSEQ multiplex PCR; TCRdb lists only in-frame clones, some missing. The top ten hold approximately 2.2% of the sample, which has fewer than 85,000 clones, more than 75% seen once. The time point was: after dendritic cell vaccination, including at tumor progression/relapse. Germline lookup yields CDR1 SGHVS and CDR2 FQNEAQ. CDR3 length: 14 amino acids. V was trimmed by 2 bases and J by 3 bases, leaving 10 bases between them.

This TCR was sampled from a human donor with glioblastoma. J is TRBJ1-1 and V is TRBV7-8, with D possibly TRBD1 on 5 matching bases. Sequencing was performed on blood, taken after dendritic cell vaccination. The CDR3: CASSLIQGYTEAFF. CDR3 DNA sequence: TGTGCCAGCAGCTTAATTCAGGGCTACACTGAAGCTTTCTTT.